The 21 T cell receptor beta chains in this list originate from one sample, sequenced in a study of cytomegalovirus exposure and HLA in healthy donors. 60 Vbeta and 13 Jbeta primers were used in PCR. Measured with immunoSEQ multiplex PCR; TCRdb has only the in-frame clones, and not every one. Found here are some 70,000 clones, around 78% of them singletons; the top ten hold around 6%. The sequenced sample was PBMCs. Source of these receptors: a man in his forties or fifties in good health and CMV-seronegative.

The chain joins TRBV5-8 to TRBJ2-1, with no clear D. The V and J ends lost 2 bases and 10 bases respectively, with 7 bases between them. Germline V gene data show CDR1 as SGHTS and CDR2 as YDEGEE. This CDR3 comprises 11 residues. This CDR3 is CASSLPNEQFF. CDR3 nucleotides: TGTGCCAGCAGCTTACCTAACGAGCAGTTCTTC. Full variable domain (missing parts from reference TRBV5-8 and TRBJ2-1): EAGVTQSPTHLIKTRGQQATLRCSPISGHTSVYWYQQALGLGLQFLLWYDEGEERNRGNFPPRFSGRQFPNYSSELNVNALELEDSALYLCASSLPNEQFFGPGTRLTVL.

This clone was picked up a small number of times. The chain combines TRBV28 with TRBJ1-2; D may be TRBD1 (5 bases). CDR1 and CDR2 (germline): MDHEN, SYDVKM. This CDR3 region has 15 residues. Trimming took 6 bases from V and 8 from J, leaving 22 bases between them. The CDR3 region has the DNA TGTGCCAGCAGATCGAGTTTGCGGGGCGGATCAGGCTACACCTTC. This sequence encodes CASRSSLRGGSGYTF.

The chain couples TRBV7-8 to TRBJ2-3, with 13 bases aligning to TRBD2. J was trimmed by 0 bases and V by 6 bases; bases with no gene match: 0. This CDR3 spans 15 amino acids. Germline loops: CDR1 SGHVS, CDR2 FQNEAQ. CDR3 in DNA: TGTGCCAGCAGGGGACTAGCGGGAAGCACAGATACGCAGTATTTT. It is translated as CASRGLAGSTDTQYF. Together with reference TRBV7-8 and TRBJ2-3, the CDR3 gives the full variable domain: GAGVSQSPRYKVAKRGQDVALRCDPISGHVSLFWYQQALGQGPEFLTYFQNEAQLDKSGLPSDRFFAERPEGSVSTLKIQRTQQEDSAVYLCASRGLAGSTDTQYFGPGTRLTVL.

In this sample, this clone turned up once. The chain has TRBV30 and TRBJ1-4, with D possibly being TRBD1 (5 bases). The CDR3 is 14 amino acids. V lost 0 bases, J lost 3 bases, and 8 bases lay in between. Germline V gene sequence: CDR1 GTSNPN, CDR2 SVGIG (reference sequence). As DNA, the CDR3 is TGTGCCTGGAGTGTGGGGGGTCCTAATGAAAAACTGTTTTTT. Translated, it gives CAWSVGGPNEKLFF.

A few counts support this clone. The chain has TRBV19 and TRBJ1-5, with 9 positions matching TRBD1. From germline, CDR1 is LNHDA and CDR2 SQIVND (reference sequence). The CDR3 totals 14 residues. The ends lost 3 bases at V and 9 bases at J; junction bases unmatched: 6. The CDR3 sequence is CASSIAQGARPQHF. The DNA of the CDR3 is TGTGCCAGTAGTATCGCACAGGGGGCACGGCCCCAGCATTTT.

Regarding this clone: One end of the junction fails to match germline, which may point to a read error. This chain joins TRBV5-4 and TRBJ1-5, with 9 bases identical to TRBD1. The germline CDR1 and CDR2 sequences are SGHNT and YYREEE (reference sequence). The CDR3 has 15 residues. This CDR3 reads CACSPGTGLNQPQHF. The CDR3 DNA reads TGTGCCTGCAGCCCCGGGACAGGGCTAAATCAGCCCCAGCATTTT.

This rearrangement joins TRBV2 to TRBJ2-7; TRBD1 matches 11 bases. Germline V gene lookup returns CDR1 SNHLY and CDR2 FYNNEI. The CDR3 is 14 residues long. With V trimmed by 7 bases and J by 4 bases, 6 bases remained unmatched. CDR3 nucleotides: TGTGCCAGCACCAGAGGACAGGGGGCTTACGAGCAGTACTTC. Amino acids: CASTRGQGAYEQYF.

This chain connects TRBV5-1 to TRBJ1-2; D remains unclear. Germline CDR1 SGHRS, CDR2 YFSETQ. The CDR3 spans 12 residues. The germline V and J ends were trimmed by 3 bases and 6 bases, with 9 bases remaining between them. CDR3 protein: CASSWSGDGYTF. The CDR3 DNA reads as TGCGCCAGCAGCTGGAGCGGGGATGGCTACACCTTC.

CDR3: CSVRGQGTGQPQHF. CDR3 DNA: TGCAGCGTCAGGGGACAGGGCACGGGTCAGCCCCAGCATTTT. The chain employs TRBV29-1 and TRBJ1-5; 9 bases map to TRBD1. Per the germline V gene, CDR1 is SQVTM and CDR2 is ANQGSEA. The CDR3 is 14 residues long. V gave up 6 bases and J gave up 6 bases; unmatched junction bases: 9.

The chain carries TRBV6-5 and TRBJ2-7; 8 bases match TRBD2. Germline CDR1 MNHEY, CDR2 SVGAGI. J was trimmed by 3 bases and V by 8 bases; bases with no gene match: 12. This CDR3 is built from 15 residues. CDR3 residues: CASSSDPGGGYEQYF. CDR3 coding DNA: TGTGCCAGCTCATCCGACCCGGGGGGGGGCTACGAGCAGTACTTC.

This clone was counted only a few times. V usage is TRBV10-3 and J usage is TRBJ1-5; D is unclear. V was cut by 5 bases and J by 3 bases, with 5 bases left in between. There are 12 residues in the CDR3. Germline CDR1 is ENHRY and CDR2 is SYGVKD. CDR3 sequence: CAISLSNQPQHF. The CDR3 DNA reads as TGTGCCATCAGTCTTTCCAATCAGCCCCAGCATTTT.

V is TRBV28 and J is TRBJ1-1, with D perhaps matching TRBD1 (5 bases). V lost 0 bases, J lost 5 bases, and 7 bases lay in between. Looked up from germline, CDR1 is MDHEN and CDR2 is SYDVKM. This CDR3 region has 13 residues. In DNA form, the CDR3 reads TGTGCCAGCAGTTTATGGGCAGGGACTGAAGCTTTCTTT. This gives the protein CASSLWAGTEAFF.

The V gene is TRBV7-9, the J gene TRBJ1-3; D is undetermined. The CDR3 is 13 residues long. Germline values: CDR1 SEHNR, CDR2 FQNEAQ (reference sequence). The V gene lost 1 base and the J gene lost 4 bases, with 5 bases spanning the gap. The CDR3 loop reads CASSLDRGNTIYF. The CDR3 DNA reads TGTGCCAGCAGCTTAGACAGAGGAAACACCATATATTTT.

This clone has more than one count but fewer than ten. The chain links TRBV30 to TRBJ1-2; no definite D call. Per the germline V gene, CDR1 is GTSNPN and CDR2 is SVGIG (reference sequence). There are 14 residues in the CDR3. V was clipped by 0 bases and J by 8 bases, with 16 bases between them. CDR3 DNA: TGTGCCTGGAGTGTAAGGGCGGGAAGACGGGGCTACACCTTC. It translates to CAWSVRAGRRGYTF.

The CDR3 DNA sequence: TGTGCCAGCAGGCCAGGGACAGGCTCTAACTATGGCTACACCTTC. Translated, it gives CASRPGTGSNYGYTF. The chain carries TRBV28 and TRBJ1-2, with 8 bases lining up with TRBD1. CDR1 and CDR2 from the germline V gene are MDHEN and SYDVKM. V lost 6 bases and J lost 0; bases outside the gene matches: 6. The CDR3 extends over 15 amino acids.

The gene calls are TRBV2 and TRBJ1-5; 11 nucleotides agree with TRBD1. The V gene's germline CDR1 is SNHLY and CDR2 FYNNEI. This CDR3 has 13 residues. J lost 6 bases, V lost 6 bases, and 1 base had no gene match. The CDR3 sequence: CASRDRGRQPQHF. DNA of the CDR3: TGTGCCAGCAGGGACAGGGGGCGTCAGCCCCAGCATTTT.

This clone was detected only once. The chain carries TRBV4-1 and TRBJ2-1; D remains ambiguous. The CDR3 length is 16 residues. Trimming left V 8 bases short and J 1 base short, with 18 bases between. In germline, CDR1 is MGHRA, CDR2 YSYEKL. CDR3: CASRPQYAVSYNEQFF. Written as DNA, the CDR3 is TGCGCCAGCCGTCCCCAATACGCGGTATCCTACAATGAGCAGTTCTTC.

The rearrangement joins TRBV10-1 to TRBJ1-5, with D perhaps matching TRBD1 (5 bases). The CDR3 length is 16 residues. Trimming shortened V by 6 bases and J by 4 bases, and 19 bases separated the two germline ends. Germline V gene lookup returns CDR1 WNHNN and CDR2 SYGVQD (reference sequence). Here the CDR3 reads CASRPLKLGTNQPQHF. Written as DNA, the CDR3 is TGCGCCAGCAGACCACTCAAGCTAGGGACTAATCAGCCCCAGCATTTT.

The DNA for the CDR3 is TGTGCCAGCTGGACAGGGTTTGGAGCTTACGAGCAGTACTTC. Protein: CASWTGFGAYEQYF. The chain is built from TRBV27 and TRBJ2-7, with 8 bases matching TRBD1. Germline V gene lookup returns CDR1 MNHEY and CDR2 SMNVEV (reference sequence). The CDR3 spans 14 residues. Trimming removed 8 bases from V and 4 bases from J; junction bases left unmatched: 10.

V gene TRBV5-1 combines with J gene TRBJ1-2, with D tentatively TRBD1 (6 bases). Trimming took 3 bases from V and 4 from J, leaving 10 bases between them. CDR1 and CDR2 from the germline V gene are SGHRS and YFSETQ. CDR3 length: 13 amino acids. CDR3 protein: CASSSGQTYGYTF. The DNA of the CDR3 is TGCGCCAGCAGCTCGGGACAAACCTATGGCTACACCTTC.

This chain joins TRBV6-6 and TRBJ2-7; D may be TRBD1 (6 bases). V was trimmed by 2 bases and J by 2 bases, leaving 10 bases between them. Germline CDR1 and CDR2: MNHNY and SVGAGI (reference sequence). CDR3 size: 14 residues. CDR3 sequence (DNA): TGTGCCAGCAGTTACACCAGGGGCCCCTACGAGCAGTACTTC. Translating it yields CASSYTRGPYEQYF.